These 2 T cell receptor beta chains share one sample of origin, sequenced in a study of blood T cell repertoires in COVID-19. Profiled with immunoSEQ multiplex PCR; TCRdb holds only in-frame clones, not every one. Among about 150,000 clones listed, 75% to 90% were seen once. Sequencing input: peripheral blood. These receptors originate from a man aged 60 to 75 with acute or convalescent COVID-19.

DNA of the CDR3: TGTGCCAGCAGCCCTTGGGACAGGGGGATGAAAAAACTGTTTTTT. Residues: CASSPWDRGMKKLFF. This chain uses TRBV3-1 (or the pseudogene TRBV3-2) with TRBJ1-4; 11 bases align to TRBD1. The V and J ends lost 4 bases and 9 bases, in that order; junction bases with no gene match: 7. This CDR3 contains 15 residues. The germline CDR1 and CDR2 sequences are LGHDT and YNNKEL (reference sequence).

The chain carries TRBV13 and TRBJ2-7; D unresolved. CDR1 and CDR2 from the germline V gene are PRHDT and FYEKMQ (reference sequence). The CDR3 extends over 13 amino acids. V shed 6 bases and J shed 1 base, with 10 bases lying between them. Written as DNA, the CDR3 is TGTGCCAGCAGTCCCAACGGGTCCTACGAGCAGTACTTC. Residues: CASSPNGSYEQYF.